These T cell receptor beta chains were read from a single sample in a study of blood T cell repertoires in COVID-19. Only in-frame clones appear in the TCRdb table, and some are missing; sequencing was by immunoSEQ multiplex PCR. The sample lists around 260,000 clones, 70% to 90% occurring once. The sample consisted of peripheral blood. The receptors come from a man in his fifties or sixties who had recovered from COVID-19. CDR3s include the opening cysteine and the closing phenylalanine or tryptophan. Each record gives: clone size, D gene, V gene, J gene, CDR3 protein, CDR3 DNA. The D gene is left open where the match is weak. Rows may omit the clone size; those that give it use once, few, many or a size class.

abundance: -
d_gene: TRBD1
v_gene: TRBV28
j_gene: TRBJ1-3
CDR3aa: CASTTGVSGNTIYF
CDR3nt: TGTGCCAGCACGACAGGGGTTTCTGGAAACACCATATATTTT

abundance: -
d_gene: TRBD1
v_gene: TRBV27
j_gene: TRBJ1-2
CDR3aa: CASSAQLGQGGSGYTF
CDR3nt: TGTGCCAGCAGTGCACAACTGGGACAGGGGGGGAGTGGCTACACCTTC

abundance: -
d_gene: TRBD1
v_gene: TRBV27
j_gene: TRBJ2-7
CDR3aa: CASTTRVGQGLGEQYF
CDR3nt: TGTGCCAGTACTACCCGTGTGGGACAGGGGTTAGGCGAGCAGTACTTC

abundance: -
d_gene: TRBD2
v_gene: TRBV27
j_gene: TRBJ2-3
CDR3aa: CATSRERDTQYF
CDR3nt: TGTGCCACCTCGCGGGAGAGGGATACGCAGTATTTT

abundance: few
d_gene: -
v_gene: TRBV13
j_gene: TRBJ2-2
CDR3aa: CASSLGHRRRGPNTGELFF
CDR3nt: TGTGCCAGCAGCTTAGGCCATCGCCGTAGAGGGCCGAACACCGGGGAGCTGTTTTTT

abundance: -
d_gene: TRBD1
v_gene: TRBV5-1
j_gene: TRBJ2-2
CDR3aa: CASSFPGTGGTGELFF
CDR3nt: TGCGCCAGCAGCTTTCCCGGGACAGGGGGCACCGGGGAGCTGTTTTTT

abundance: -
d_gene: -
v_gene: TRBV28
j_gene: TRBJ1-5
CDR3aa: CASTAGGQGSQPQHF
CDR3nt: TGTGCCAGCACCGCGGGGGGTCAAGGGAGTCAGCCCCAGCATTTT

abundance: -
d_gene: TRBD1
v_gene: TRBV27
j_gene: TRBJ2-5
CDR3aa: CASSRSTGVVRETQYF
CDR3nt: TGTGCCAGCAGCCGATCCACAGGGGTGGTACGGGAGACCCAGTACTTC

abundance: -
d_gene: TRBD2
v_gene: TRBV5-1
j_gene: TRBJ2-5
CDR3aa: CASSVGTSDYQETQYF
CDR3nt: TGCGCCAGCAGCGTGGGGACTAGCGACTACCAAGAGACCCAGTACTTC

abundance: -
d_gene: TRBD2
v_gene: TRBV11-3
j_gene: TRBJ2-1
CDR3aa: CASSPRTSGRAGHNEQFF
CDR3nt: TGTGCCAGCAGCCCCAGGACTAGCGGGAGGGCCGGTCACAATGAGCAGTTCTTC

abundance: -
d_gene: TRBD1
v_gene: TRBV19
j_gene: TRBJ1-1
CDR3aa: CASSIVDRAEAFF
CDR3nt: TGTGCCAGTAGTATAGTGGACAGGGCTGAAGCTTTCTTT

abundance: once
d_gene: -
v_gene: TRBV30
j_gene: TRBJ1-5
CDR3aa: CAWSVDTGRNQPQHF
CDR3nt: TGTGCCTGGAGTGTAGATACAGGGAGAAATCAGCCCCAGCATTTT

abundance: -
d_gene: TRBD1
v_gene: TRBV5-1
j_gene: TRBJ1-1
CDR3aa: CASRPGQGARTEAFF
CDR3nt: TGCGCCAGCAGGCCGGGACAGGGGGCGCGCACTGAAGCTTTCTTT

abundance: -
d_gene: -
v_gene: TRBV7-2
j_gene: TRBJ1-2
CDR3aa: CASTPVGNNNNYGYTF
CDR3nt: TGTGCCAGCACCCCCGTCGGGAACAATAACAACTATGGCTACACCTTC

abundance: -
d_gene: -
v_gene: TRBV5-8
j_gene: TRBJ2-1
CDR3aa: CASSLKRVSYNEQFF
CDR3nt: TGTGCCAGCAGCTTGAAGCGGGTCTCCTACAATGAGCAGTTCTTC

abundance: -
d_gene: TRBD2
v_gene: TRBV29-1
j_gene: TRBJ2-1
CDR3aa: CSAAGGRNGFF
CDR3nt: TGCAGCGCCGCGGGGGGACGGAATGGGTTCTTC

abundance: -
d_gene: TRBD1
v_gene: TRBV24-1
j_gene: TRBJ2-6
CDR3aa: CATSDWGQGASGANVLTF
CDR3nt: TGTGCCACCAGTGATTGGGGACAGGGGGCGTCTGGGGCCAACGTCCTGACTTTC

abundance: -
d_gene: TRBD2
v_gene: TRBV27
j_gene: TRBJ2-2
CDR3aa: CASSLTSGGSGELFF
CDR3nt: TGTGCCAGCAGTTTAACGAGCGGGGGGTCCGGGGAGCTGTTTTTT

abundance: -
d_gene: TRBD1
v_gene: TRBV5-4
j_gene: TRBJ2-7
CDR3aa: CASLTGTESSEQYF
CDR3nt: TGTGCCAGCCTAACCGGGACAGAATCTTCCGAGCAGTACTTC

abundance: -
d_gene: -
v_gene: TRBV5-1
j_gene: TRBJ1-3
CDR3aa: CASSSQGNTIYF
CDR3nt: TGCGCCAGCAGCTCCCAAGGAAACACCATATATTTT

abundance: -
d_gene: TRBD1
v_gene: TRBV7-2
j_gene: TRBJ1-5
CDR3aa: CASSRTGAPNQPQHF
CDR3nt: TGTGCCAGCAGCCGCACAGGGGCCCCCAATCAGCCCCAGCATTTT

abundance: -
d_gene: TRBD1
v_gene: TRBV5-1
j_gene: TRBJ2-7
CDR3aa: CASSLGQGAYEQYF
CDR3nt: TGCGCCAGCAGCTTGGGGCAGGGGGCGTACGAGCAGTACTTC

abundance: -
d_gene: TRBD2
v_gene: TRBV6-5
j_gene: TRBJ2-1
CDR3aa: CASRLGLAGGHEQFF
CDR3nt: TGTGCCAGCAGACTCGGACTAGCGGGGGGGCATGAGCAGTTCTTC

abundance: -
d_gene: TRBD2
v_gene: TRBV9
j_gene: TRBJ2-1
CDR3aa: CASSARTSGGYNEQFF
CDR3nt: TGTGCCAGCAGCGCCCGTACTAGCGGGGGATACAATGAGCAGTTCTTC

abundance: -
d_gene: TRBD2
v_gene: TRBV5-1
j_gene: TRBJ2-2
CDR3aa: CASSPGLAGGILIGTGELFF
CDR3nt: TGCGCCAGCAGCCCCGGACTAGCGGGAGGTATCTTGATAGGCACCGGGGAGCTGTTTTTT

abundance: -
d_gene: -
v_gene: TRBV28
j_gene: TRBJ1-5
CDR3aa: CASHRRGQPQHF
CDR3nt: TGTGCCAGCCATCGCAGAGGTCAGCCCCAGCATTTT

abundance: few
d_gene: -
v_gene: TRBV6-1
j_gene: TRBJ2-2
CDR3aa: CASSEGSRGELFF
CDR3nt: TGTGCCAGCAGTGAAGGGAGTCGTGGGGAGCTGTTTTTT

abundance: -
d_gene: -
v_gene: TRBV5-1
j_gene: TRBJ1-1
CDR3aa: CASSLGGNTEAFF
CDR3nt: TGCGCCAGCAGCTTGGGAGGGAACACTGAAGCTTTCTTT

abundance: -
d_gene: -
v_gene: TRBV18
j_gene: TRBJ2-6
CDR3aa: CASTTPYRANPSGANVLTF
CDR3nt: TGTGCCAGCACCACCCCGTACAGAGCCAACCCGTCTGGGGCCAACGTCCTGACTTTC

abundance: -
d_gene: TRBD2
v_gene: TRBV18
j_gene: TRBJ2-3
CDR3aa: CASSRTSGGVGTDTQYF
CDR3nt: TGTGCCAGCTCCCGGACTAGCGGGGGGGTTGGCACAGATACGCAGTATTTT

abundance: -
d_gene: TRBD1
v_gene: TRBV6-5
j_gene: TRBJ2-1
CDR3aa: CASKRDRGLNEQFF
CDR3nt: TGTGCCAGCAAAAGGGACAGGGGGCTAAATGAGCAGTTCTTC

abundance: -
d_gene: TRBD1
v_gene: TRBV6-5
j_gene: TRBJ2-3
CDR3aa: CASRKGQGTDTQYF
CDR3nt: TGTGCCAGCCGCAAGGGACAGGGGACAGATACGCAGTATTTT

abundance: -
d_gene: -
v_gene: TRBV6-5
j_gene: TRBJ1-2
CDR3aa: CASSSGSGGYTF
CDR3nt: TGTGCCAGCAGTTCTGGTTCTGGCGGCTACACCTTC

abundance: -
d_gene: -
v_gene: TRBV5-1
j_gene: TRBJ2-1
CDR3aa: CASSPRTGNEQFF
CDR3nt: TGCGCCAGCAGCCCGAGGACGGGGAATGAGCAGTTCTTC

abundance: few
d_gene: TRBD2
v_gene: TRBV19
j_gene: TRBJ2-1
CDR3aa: CASSMTGGYYNEQFF
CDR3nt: TGTGCCAGTAGTATGACGGGAGGATACTACAATGAGCAGTTCTTC

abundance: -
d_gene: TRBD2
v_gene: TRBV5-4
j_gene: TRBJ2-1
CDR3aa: CASRKAGGLYNEQFF
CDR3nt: TGTGCCAGCAGAAAAGCGGGAGGTCTCTACAATGAGCAGTTCTTC

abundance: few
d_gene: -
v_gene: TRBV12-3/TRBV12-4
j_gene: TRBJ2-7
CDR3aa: CASSLNSHEQYF
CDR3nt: TGTGCCAGCAGTTTAAACTCCCACGAGCAGTACTTC

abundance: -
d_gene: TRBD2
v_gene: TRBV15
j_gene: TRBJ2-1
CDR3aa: CATSRVTSGRAFEQFF
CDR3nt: TGTGCCACCAGCAGAGTTACTAGCGGGAGGGCCTTTGAGCAGTTCTTC

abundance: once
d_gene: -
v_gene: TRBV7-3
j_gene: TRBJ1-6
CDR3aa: CASSLGGEAPLHF
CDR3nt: TGTGCCAGCAGCTTGGGGGGGGAGGCACCCCTCCACTTT

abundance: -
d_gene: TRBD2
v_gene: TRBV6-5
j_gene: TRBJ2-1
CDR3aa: CASSYSLADYNEQFF
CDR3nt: TGTGCCAGCAGTTACTCCCTAGCGGATTACAATGAGCAGTTCTTC

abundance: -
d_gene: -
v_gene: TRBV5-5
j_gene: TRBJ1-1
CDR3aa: CASRYGPGGHTEAFF
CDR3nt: TGTGCCAGCAGATACGGGCCCGGAGGCCACACTGAAGCTTTCTTT

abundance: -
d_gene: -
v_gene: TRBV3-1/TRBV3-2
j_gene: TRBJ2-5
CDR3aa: CASSQDRAGAPQGGQYF
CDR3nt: TGTGCCAGCAGCCAAGATCGGGCGGGGGCCCCCCAAGGTGGCCAGTACTTC

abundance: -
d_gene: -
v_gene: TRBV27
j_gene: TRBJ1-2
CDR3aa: CASSLNRALNYGYTF
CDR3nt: TGTGCCAGCAGTCTAAACAGGGCTCTTAACTATGGCTACACCTTC

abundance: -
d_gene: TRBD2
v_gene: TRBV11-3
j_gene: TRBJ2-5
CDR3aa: CASSFREGETQYF
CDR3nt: TGTGCCAGCAGCTTTAGGGAGGGAGAGACCCAGTACTTC

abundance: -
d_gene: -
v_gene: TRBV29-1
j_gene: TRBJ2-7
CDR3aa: CSVVQGLREQYF
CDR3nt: TGCAGCGTTGTTCAGGGTCTTAGGGAGCAGTACTTC